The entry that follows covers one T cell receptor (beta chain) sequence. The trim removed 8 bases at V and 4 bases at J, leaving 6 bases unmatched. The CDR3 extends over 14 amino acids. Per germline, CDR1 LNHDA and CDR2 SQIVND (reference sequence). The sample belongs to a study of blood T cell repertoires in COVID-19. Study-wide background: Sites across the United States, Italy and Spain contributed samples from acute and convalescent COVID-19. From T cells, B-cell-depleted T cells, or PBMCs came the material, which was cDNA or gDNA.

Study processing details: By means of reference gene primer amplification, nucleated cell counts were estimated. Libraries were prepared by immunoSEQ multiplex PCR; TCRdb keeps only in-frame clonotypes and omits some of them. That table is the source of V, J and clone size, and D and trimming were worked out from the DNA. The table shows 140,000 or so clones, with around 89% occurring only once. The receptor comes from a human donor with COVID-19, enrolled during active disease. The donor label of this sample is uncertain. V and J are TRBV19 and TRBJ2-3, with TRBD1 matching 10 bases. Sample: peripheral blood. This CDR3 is CASDSGQGADTQYF. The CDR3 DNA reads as TGTGCCAGTGACTCCGGACAGGGGGCAGATACGCAGTATTTT.